This TCR beta chain comes out of a study of blood T cell repertoires in COVID-19. The overall study: Samples of COVID-19 (acute and convalescent) were obtained from the United States, Italy and Spain.

Some clones are missing from TCRdb's copy, which holds only in-frame ones; the method was immunoSEQ multiplex PCR. The repertoire has roughly 100,000 clones, 81% of them found once; the top ten carry less than 45%. CDR1 and CDR2 from the germline V gene are SGHRS and YFSETQ. This CDR3 spans 13 amino acids. Trimming removed 1 base at V and 5 bases at J, with 10 bases between. This TCR was sampled from a man aged 80 or over with acute or convalescent COVID-19. Specimen: peripheral blood. The chain joins TRBV5-1 to TRBJ2-7; D possibly corresponds to TRBD1 (5 bases). The CDR3 here is CASSLNRQDEQYF. The CDR3 bases are TGCGCCAGCAGCTTGAACAGGCAGGACGAGCAGTACTTC.